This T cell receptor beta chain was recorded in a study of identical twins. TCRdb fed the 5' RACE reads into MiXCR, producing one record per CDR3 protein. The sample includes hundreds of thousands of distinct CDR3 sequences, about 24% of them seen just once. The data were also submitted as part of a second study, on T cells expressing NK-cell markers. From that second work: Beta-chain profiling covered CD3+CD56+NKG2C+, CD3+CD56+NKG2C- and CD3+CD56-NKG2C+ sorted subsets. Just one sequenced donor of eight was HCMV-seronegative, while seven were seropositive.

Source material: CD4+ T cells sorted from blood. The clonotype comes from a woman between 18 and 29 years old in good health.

The CDR3 DNA reads TGTGCCAGCACCCTACTAGAGGACAATGAGCAGTTCTTC. This translates into CASTLLEDNEQFF. V is TRBV12-3 or TRBV12-4 and J is TRBJ2-1; the D gene is possibly TRBD2 (5 bases). The CDR3 covers 13 residues. Trimming stripped 7 bases from V and 5 bases from J, with 12 bases between.